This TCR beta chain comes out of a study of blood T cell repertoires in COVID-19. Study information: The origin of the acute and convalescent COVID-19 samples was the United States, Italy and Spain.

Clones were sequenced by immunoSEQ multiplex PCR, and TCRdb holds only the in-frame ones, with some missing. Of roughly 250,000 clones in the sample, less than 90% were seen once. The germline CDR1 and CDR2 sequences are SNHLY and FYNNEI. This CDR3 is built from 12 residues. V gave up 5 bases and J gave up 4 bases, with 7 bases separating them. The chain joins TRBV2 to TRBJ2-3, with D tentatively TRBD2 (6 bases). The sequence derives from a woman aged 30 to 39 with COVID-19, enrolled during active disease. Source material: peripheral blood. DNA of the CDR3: TGTGCCAGCAGTCGACTAGCAGATACGCAGTATTTT. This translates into CASSRLADTQYF.